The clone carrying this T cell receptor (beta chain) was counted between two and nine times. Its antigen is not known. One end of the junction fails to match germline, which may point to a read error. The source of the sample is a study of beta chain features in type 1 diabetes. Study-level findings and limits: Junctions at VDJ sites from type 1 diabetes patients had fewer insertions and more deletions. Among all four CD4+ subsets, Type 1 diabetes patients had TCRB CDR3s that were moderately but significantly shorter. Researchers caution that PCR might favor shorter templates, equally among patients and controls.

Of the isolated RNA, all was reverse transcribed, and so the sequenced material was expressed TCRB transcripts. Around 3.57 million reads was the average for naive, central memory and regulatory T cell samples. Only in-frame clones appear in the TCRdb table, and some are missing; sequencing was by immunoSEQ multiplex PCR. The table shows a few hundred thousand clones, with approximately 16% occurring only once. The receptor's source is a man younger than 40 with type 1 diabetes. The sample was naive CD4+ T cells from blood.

Here the CDR3 reads CASSVASLGEQFF. In nucleotides, the CDR3 is TGTGCTAGCAGCGTGGCCAGTTTGGGTGAGCAGTTCTTC. The chain joins TRBV7-7 to TRBJ2-1; unclear D gene. This CDR3 contains 13 residues. CDR1 and CDR2 (germline): SSHAT, FNYEAQ (reference sequence).